The 18 T cell receptor beta chains below come from one sample, sequenced in a study of blood T cell repertoires in COVID-19 (dated by TCRdb to 2020 to 2022). Libraries were built with the immunoSEQ multiplex PCR assay. TCRdb retrieved this table from immuneACCESS and kept in-frame rearrangements only. Not all clones are present; in checked studies, unresolved V genes account for under half, and no reason is known for the remainder. This sample comprises 400,000 to 450,000 clones, 80% to 90% of them detected only once. 1% to 1.3% of the sample is held by the ten biggest clonotypes. The sequenced sample was PBMCs or T cells enriched from blood (not recorded which). These receptors were collected from a man aged 30 to 45 who had recovered from COVID-19.

Comments on this clone: The same CDR3 is also encoded by other DNA sequences in this sample. The rearrangement uses TRBV18 and TRBJ1-6; D is uncertain. V dropped 3 bases and J dropped 7 bases, with 7 bases sitting between them. This CDR3 contains 13 residues. Germline V lookup: CDR1 KGHSH, CDR2 LQKENI. The CDR3 loop is CASSPTRNSPLHF. Here the CDR3 DNA reads TGTGCCAGCTCACCGACAAGAAATTCACCCCTCCACTTT.

Here the CDR3 DNA reads TGTGCTAGTGGCTTTAGCGGGGGCTCCTACGAGCAGTACTTC. It translates to CASGFSGGSYEQYF. The chain recombines TRBV12-5 with TRBJ2-7; 9 bases are a match to TRBD2. This CDR3 has 14 amino acids. Germline CDR1 is LGHNT and CDR2 is FRNRAP. V shed 6 bases and J 0 bases; nucleotides not matched to a gene: 3. The complete variable domain, with remaining parts taken from reference TRBV12-5 and TRBJ2-7, reads DARVTQTPRHKVTEMGQEVTMRCQPILGHNTVFWYRQTMMQGLELLAYFRNRAPLDDSGMPKDRFSAEMPDATLATLKIQPSEPRDSAVYFCASGFSGGSYEQYFGPGTRLTVT.

V gene TRBV10-3 combines with J gene TRBJ1-3; D not resolved. Per germline, CDR1 ENHRY and CDR2 SYGVKD. V was cut by 4 bases and J by 0 bases, with 7 bases left in between. This CDR3 is 14 amino acids long. CDR3 amino acids: CAISAGLSGNTIYF. The DNA of the CDR3 is TGTGCCATCAGTGCAGGACTCTCTGGAAACACCATATATTTT.

The chain uses TRBV28 and TRBJ2-1; TRBD1 matches at 9 bases. The CDR3 is 18 amino acids. Germline-derived CDR1 and CDR2 are MDHEN and SYDVKM. V was pared by 2 bases and J by 0 bases, with 8 bases of the junction left unmatched. The CDR3 loop reads CASSLGGQGLISYNEQFF. The CDR3 nucleotides are TGTGCCAGCAGTTTAGGAGGACAGGGGCTTATCTCCTACAATGAGCAGTTCTTC.

The rearrangement links TRBV20-1 to TRBJ2-7; no definite D call. The CDR3 runs to 10 residues. CDR1 DFQATT and CDR2 SNEGSKA come from the germline V gene (reference sequence). Trimming took 2 bases from V and 7 from J, leaving 6 bases between them. The CDR3 sequence is CSARSSEQYF. The CDR3 DNA is TGCAGTGCTAGATCGTCGGAGCAGTACTTC.

This chain uses TRBV3-1 (or the pseudogene TRBV3-2) with TRBJ1-4; D unresolved. This CDR3 region has 17 residues. The V gene lost 1 base and the J gene lost 2 bases, with 14 bases spanning the gap. Germline V CDR1 and CDR2: LGHDT, YNNKEL (reference sequence). This CDR3 reads CASSQGEVRRTNEKLFF. The CDR3 nucleotides read TGTGCCAGCAGCCAAGGTGAGGTCCGGCGGACTAATGAAAAACTGTTTTTT.

The rearrangement uses TRBV28 and TRBJ2-5; 7 bases agree with TRBD2. The CDR3 is made up of 19 amino acids. Unmatched junction bases numbered 24, after V lost 6 bases and J lost 5 bases. Germline values: CDR1 MDHEN, CDR2 SYDVKM. CDR3 loop: CASSTSTTGREGRWETQYF. The DNA of the CDR3 is TGTGCCAGCAGCACCTCAACTACGGGGAGGGAAGGGCGTTGGGAGACCCAGTACTTC.

The chain recombines TRBV10-3 with TRBJ1-2; a possible D gene is TRBD1 (5 bases). There are 13 residues in the CDR3. Deletions cut 4 bases from V and 8 bases from J, with 14 bases between. The germline CDR1 and CDR2 sequences are ENHRY and SYGVKD. The DNA of the CDR3 is TGTGCCATCAGTGTAGGGGTTGGCGAAGGCTACACCTTC. Translating it yields CAISVGVGEGYTF.

The rearrangement joins TRBV19 to TRBJ1-2; no firm D call. This CDR3 spans 15 amino acids. Trimming shortened V by 4 bases and J by 0 bases, and 12 bases separated the two germline ends. Germline V lookup: CDR1 LNHDA, CDR2 SQIVND (reference sequence). CDR3 sequence reads: CASSRAGRANYGYTF. As DNA, the CDR3 is TGTGCCAGTAGTAGAGCGGGTCGGGCTAACTATGGCTACACCTTC.

V and J are TRBV5-5 and TRBJ1-1, with 7 positions matching TRBD1. After removal of 5 bases from V and 10 bases from J, the junction contained 5 bases not matched to a gene. The CDR3 contains 11 residues. Per germline, CDR1 SGHKS and CDR2 YYEKEE (reference sequence). CDR3 loop: CASSLDRAAFF. CDR3 bases: TGTGCCAGCAGTCTCGACAGGGCAGCTTTCTTT.

This clone has more than one count but fewer than ten. The chain uses TRBV5-5 and TRBJ2-7; 7 bases are shared with TRBD2. Germline CDR1 reads SGHKS; CDR2 reads YYEKEE (reference sequence). The V and J ends lost 3 bases and 3 bases, in that order; junction bases with no gene match: 6. This CDR3 has 14 amino acids. CDR3 in amino acids: CASSWIPSGYEQYF. The CDR3 nucleotides read TGTGCCAGCAGCTGGATTCCTAGCGGCTACGAGCAGTACTTC.

The rearrangement joins TRBV10-3 to TRBJ1-2; TRBD1 matches at 9 bases. Trimming took 0 bases from V and 7 from J; bases not matched to a gene: 6. CDR3 length: 15 amino acids. Germline V gives CDR1 ENHRY, CDR2 SYGVKD. The CDR3 nucleotides read TGTGCCATCAGTGAGTCCGGGACAGGGTCGGTTGGCTACACCTTC. Its protein is CAISESGTGSVGYTF.

The chain is built from TRBV30 and TRBJ2-4, with D perhaps TRBD1 (6 bases). The CDR3 consists of 14 residues. The V end lost 1 base, the J end lost 5 bases, and 12 bases lay between the germline ends. CDR1 GTSNPN and CDR2 SVGIG come from the germline V gene (reference sequence). The chain's CDR3 is CAWSEGDVQNIQYF. CDR3 nucleotide sequence: TGTGCCTGGAGTGAGGGGGATGTCCAAAACATTCAGTACTTC.

The J gene is TRBJ2-3, the V gene TRBV3-1 (or the pseudogene TRBV3-2), with TRBD1 matching 12 bases. V shed 4 bases and J 4 bases; nucleotides not matched to a gene: 3. The germline gives CDR1 LGHDT, CDR2 YNNKEL (reference sequence). This CDR3 has 15 residues. CDR3 loop: CASSPGTGGSDTQYF. Here the CDR3 DNA reads TGTGCCAGCAGCCCCGGGACAGGGGGCTCAGATACGCAGTATTTT.

The genes are TRBV6-5 and TRBJ2-3; 8 bases line up with TRBD2. This CDR3 contains 14 residues. V shed 8 bases and J 3 bases; nucleotides not matched to a gene: 7. Germline assignment: CDR1 MNHEY and CDR2 SVGAGI. The chain's CDR3 is CASVQREPTDTQYF. For the CDR3, the DNA is TGTGCCAGCGTACAGCGGGAGCCGACAGATACGCAGTATTTT.

This sequence joins TRBV7-9 and TRBJ1-1, with 7 bases lining up with TRBD1. Trimming took 5 bases from V and 3 from J; bases not matched to a gene: 6. From germline, CDR1 is SEHNR and CDR2 FQNEAQ (reference sequence). This CDR3 is 14 amino acids long. CDR3 amino acids: CASSLRDSHTEAFF. The CDR3 region has the DNA TGTGCCAGCAGCCTGCGGGACAGTCACACTGAAGCTTTCTTT. Using reference TRBV7-9 and TRBJ1-1 for the parts outside the CDR3, the full variable domain is DTGVSQNPRHKITKRGQNVTFRCDPISEHNRLYWYRQTLGQGPEFLTYFQNEAQLEKSRLLSDRFSAERPKGSFSTLEIQRTEQGDSAMYLCASSLRDSHTEAFFGQGTRLTVV.

This chain joins TRBV24-1 and TRBJ2-3, with D unresolved. The CDR3 runs 12 residues. V was shortened by 6 bases and J by 2 bases, with 5 bases between the two germline ends. Looked up from germline, CDR1 is KGHDR and CDR2 is SFDVKD. The CDR3 DNA is TGTGCCACCAGTTCCCACACAGATACGCAGTATTTT. Amino acids: CATSSHTDTQYF.

The chain combines TRBV27 with TRBJ1-1; 9 bases are a match to TRBD1. The V gene end was trimmed by 5 bases and the J gene end by 1 base; junction bases not matched to a gene: 11. The CDR3 spans 17 residues. CDR1 MNHEY and CDR2 SMNVEV come from the germline V gene (reference sequence). The CDR3 loop reads CASSPTHRGRSNTEAFF. CDR3 in DNA: TGTGCCAGCAGTCCAACTCACAGGGGGCGGTCGAACACTGAAGCTTTCTTT.